The sequence of this T cell receptor (beta chain) was determined in a study of T cells after yellow fever vaccination. Study information: Any fraction with a low cell number was prepared using SMART-Seq v4 Ultra Low Input.

TCRdb re-analysed the 5' RACE reads in MiXCR, keeping a single row per CDR3 protein. The sample comprises about 630,000 distinct CDR3 sequences, roughly 12% of which are singletons, and 15% rests with the top ten. This clonotype was picked up a small number of times. The clonotype originates from a man aged 25 to 45 who received the YFV17D yellow fever vaccine. Source: PBMCs, taken on the day of the yellow fever booster vaccination.

CDR3 in DNA: TGCAGCGTTGTGGGGACACGGAGTAGCACAGATACGCAGTATTTT. Its translation is CSVVGTRSSTDTQYF. The chain links TRBV29-1 to TRBJ2-3; D is perhaps TRBD1 (6 bases). Trimming removed 4 bases from V and 0 bases from J, with 14 bases in between. The CDR3 has 15 residues. The germline V gene encodes CDR1 SQVTM and CDR2 ANQGSEA.